This T cell receptor beta chain was profiled in a study of T cells after yellow fever vaccination. TCRdb ran MiXCR on the 5' RACE reads and lists one entry per CDR3 protein. The sample has more than 350,000 distinct CDR3 sequences, approximately 10% seen once. The sample holds many counts of this clonotype. The receptor comes from a man aged 18 to 30 who received the YFV17D yellow fever vaccine. The material was PBMCs, obtained on the day of the first yellow fever vaccination.

CDR3 nucleotide sequence: TGCAGTGCCCACCACCTGTACCAAGAGACCCAGTACTTC. Amino acid sequence: CSAHHLYQETQYF. The chain carries TRBV20-1 and TRBJ2-5; no reliable D call. The V end lost 6 bases, the J end lost 0 bases, and 11 bases lay between the germline ends. Germline loops: CDR1 DFQATT, CDR2 SNEGSKA (reference sequence). The CDR3 is made up of 13 amino acids.